This T cell receptor (beta chain) was found in a study of blood T cells in healthy people across ages. Whole-study results and caveats: Diversity of TCR beta correlated strongly with naive T cell percentage.

J gave up 4 bases and V 5 bases, and 10 bases lay outside the gene matches. The CDR3 has 15 residues. The authors ran a second PCR of about 7 to 11 cycles using a sample-barcoded 5' primer and a J-beta primer mix. TCRdb reanalysed the 5' RACE reads using MiXCR and keeps one entry per CDR3 protein. The sample has fewer than 1 million distinct CDR3 sequences, approximately 48% seen once. Details on this clonotype: Its target is not known.

What was sequenced was blood. V is TRBV12-3 or TRBV12-4 and J is TRBJ1-1; 7 bases fit TRBD1. The sequence derives from a man aged 60-69 years in good health. This chain's CDR3 is CASSRQGLYVTEAFF. CDR3 in DNA: TGTGCCAGCAGTAGACAGGGCCTTTACGTCACTGAAGCTTTCTTT.